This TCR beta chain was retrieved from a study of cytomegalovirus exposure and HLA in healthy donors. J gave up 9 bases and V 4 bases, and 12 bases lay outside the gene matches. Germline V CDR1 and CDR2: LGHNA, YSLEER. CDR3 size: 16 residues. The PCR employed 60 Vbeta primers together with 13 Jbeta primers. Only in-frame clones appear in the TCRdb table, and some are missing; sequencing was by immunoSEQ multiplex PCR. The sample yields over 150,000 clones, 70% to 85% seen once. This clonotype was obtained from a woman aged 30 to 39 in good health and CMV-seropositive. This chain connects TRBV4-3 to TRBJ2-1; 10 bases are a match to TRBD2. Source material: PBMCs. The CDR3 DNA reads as TGCGCCAGCAGCCCTTCTAGCGGGAGTCGGGCATTTGAGCAGTTCTTC. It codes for CASSPSSGSRAFEQFF.